This T cell receptor beta chain appears in the sequencing data of a study of blood T cell repertoires in COVID-19. Sequencing used immunoSEQ multiplex PCR; TCRdb keeps in-frame clones, though not all of them. The sample includes fewer than 120,000 clones, 60% to 80% of them seen just once. The CDR3 is 15 amino acids. V gave up 1 base and J gave up 10 bases, with 16 bases separating them. Germline loops: CDR1 SEHNR, CDR2 FQNEAQ (reference sequence). Sequenced material: peripheral blood. The chain is built from TRBV7-9 and TRBJ1-4; unclear D gene. The clonotype was recovered from a woman over 75 with active or convalescent COVID-19. The CDR3 DNA reads TGTGCCAGCAGCTTAGAGAGCGGGTTCATGGGAAAACTGTTTTTT. It encodes CASSLESGFMGKLFF.